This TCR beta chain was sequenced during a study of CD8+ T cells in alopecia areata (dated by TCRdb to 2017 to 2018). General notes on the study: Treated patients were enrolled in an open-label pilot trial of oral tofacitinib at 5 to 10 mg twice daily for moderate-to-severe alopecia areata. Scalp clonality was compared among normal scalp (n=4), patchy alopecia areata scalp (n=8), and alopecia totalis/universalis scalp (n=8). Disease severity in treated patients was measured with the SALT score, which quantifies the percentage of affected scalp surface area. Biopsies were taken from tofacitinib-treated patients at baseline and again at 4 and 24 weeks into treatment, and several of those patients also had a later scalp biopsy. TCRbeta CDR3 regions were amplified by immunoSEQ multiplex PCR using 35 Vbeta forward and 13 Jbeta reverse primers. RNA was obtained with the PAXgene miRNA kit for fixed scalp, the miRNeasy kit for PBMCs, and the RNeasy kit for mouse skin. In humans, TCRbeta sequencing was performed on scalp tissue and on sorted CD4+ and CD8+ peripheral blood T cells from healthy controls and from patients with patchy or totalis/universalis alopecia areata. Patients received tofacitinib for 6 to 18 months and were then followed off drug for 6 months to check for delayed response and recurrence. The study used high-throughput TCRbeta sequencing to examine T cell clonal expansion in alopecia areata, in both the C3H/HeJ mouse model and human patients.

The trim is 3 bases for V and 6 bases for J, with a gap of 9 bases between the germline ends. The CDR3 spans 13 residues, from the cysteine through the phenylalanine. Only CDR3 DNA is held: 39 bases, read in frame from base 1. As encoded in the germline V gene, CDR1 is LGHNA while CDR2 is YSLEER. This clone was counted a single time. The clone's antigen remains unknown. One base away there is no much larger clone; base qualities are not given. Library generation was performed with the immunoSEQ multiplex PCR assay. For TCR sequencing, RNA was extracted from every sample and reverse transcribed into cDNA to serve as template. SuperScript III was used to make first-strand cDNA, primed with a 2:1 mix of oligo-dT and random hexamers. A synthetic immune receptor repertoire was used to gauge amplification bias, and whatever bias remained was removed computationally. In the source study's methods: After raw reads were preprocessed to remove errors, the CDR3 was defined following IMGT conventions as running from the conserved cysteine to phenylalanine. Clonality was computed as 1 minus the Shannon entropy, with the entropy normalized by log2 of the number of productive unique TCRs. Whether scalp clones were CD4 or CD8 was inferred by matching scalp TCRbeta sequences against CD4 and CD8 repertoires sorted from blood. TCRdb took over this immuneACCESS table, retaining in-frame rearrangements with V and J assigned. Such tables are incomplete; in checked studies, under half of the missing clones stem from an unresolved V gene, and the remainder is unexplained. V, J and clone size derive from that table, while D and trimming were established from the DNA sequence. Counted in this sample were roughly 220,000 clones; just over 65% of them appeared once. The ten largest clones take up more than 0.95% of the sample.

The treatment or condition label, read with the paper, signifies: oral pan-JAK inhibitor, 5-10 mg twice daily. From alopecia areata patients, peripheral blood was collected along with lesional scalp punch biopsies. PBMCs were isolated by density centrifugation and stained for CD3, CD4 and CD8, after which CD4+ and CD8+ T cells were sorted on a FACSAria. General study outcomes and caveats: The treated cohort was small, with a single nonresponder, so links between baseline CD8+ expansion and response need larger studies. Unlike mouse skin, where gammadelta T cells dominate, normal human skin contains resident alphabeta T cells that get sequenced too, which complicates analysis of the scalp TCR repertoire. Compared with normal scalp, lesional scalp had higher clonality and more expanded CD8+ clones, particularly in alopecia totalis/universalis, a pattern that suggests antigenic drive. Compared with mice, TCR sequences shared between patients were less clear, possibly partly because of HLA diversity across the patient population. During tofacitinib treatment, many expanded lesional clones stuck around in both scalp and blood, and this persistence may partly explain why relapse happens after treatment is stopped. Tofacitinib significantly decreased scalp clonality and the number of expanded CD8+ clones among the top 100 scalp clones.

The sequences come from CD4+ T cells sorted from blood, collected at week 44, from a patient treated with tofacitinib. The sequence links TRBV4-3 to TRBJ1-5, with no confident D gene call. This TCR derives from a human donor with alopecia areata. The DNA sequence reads TGCGCCAGCAGCCAGAACCTCGGTCAGCCCCAGCATTTT. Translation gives CASSQNLGQPQHF.